The 10 T cell receptor beta chains listed next were all sequenced from one sample in a study of T cell changes during pregnancy in multiple sclerosis. Data came from immunoSEQ multiplex PCR; TCRdb stores just in-frame clones and leaves some out. The profile shows about 60,000 clones, 80% to 95% of them singletons. Sample: peripheral blood, taken in the first trimester of pregnancy. The receptors stem from a female donor with multiple sclerosis, enrolled in a pregnancy study.

This rearrangement joins TRBV27 to TRBJ1-2, with 7 bases matching TRBD1. The germline V gene encodes CDR1 MNHEY and CDR2 SMNVEV (reference sequence). The CDR3 consists of 16 residues. Trimming cost V 6 bases and J 8 bases; bases outside gene matches: 18. CDR3 loop: CASRDLYNRGGEGYTF. CDR3 nucleotides: TGTGCCAGCAGGGACCTATATAACAGGGGCGGAGAGGGCTACACCTTC.

The chain employs TRBV5-6 and TRBJ2-1, with 14 positions matching TRBD2. The CDR3 spans 19 residues. Trimming cost V 4 bases and J 3 bases; bases outside gene matches: 12. CDR1 and CDR2 from the germline V gene are SGHDT and YYEEEE. CDR3 sequence: CASSPRAPGLAGVYNEQFF. In nucleotides, the CDR3 is TGTGCCAGCAGCCCACGCGCCCCGGGACTAGCGGGGGTCTACAATGAGCAGTTCTTC.

The CDR3 sequence is CASSLRSAGNTIYF. As DNA, the CDR3 is TGTGCCAGCAGCTTAAGGAGCGCTGGAAACACCATATATTTT. The chain couples TRBV7-2 to TRBJ1-3; no clear D gene. CDR1 is SGHTA, CDR2 FQGNSA, per germline. V lost 2 bases and J 2 bases, leaving 7 bases between the germline ends. The CDR3 is 14 amino acids.

The chain employs TRBV7-9 and TRBJ1-1; 8 bases match TRBD1. This CDR3 has 17 amino acids. Trimming at V came to 1 base and at J to 1 base, leaving 8 bases not matched to a gene. CDR1 and CDR2 (germline): SEHNR, FQNEAQ (reference sequence). CDR3 protein: CASSLDAGGTGNTEAFF. The DNA of the CDR3 is TGTGCCAGCAGCTTAGACGCCGGAGGGACAGGGAACACTGAAGCTTTCTTT. The full variable domain, its missing parts supplied by reference TRBV7-9 and TRBJ1-1, is DTGVSQNPRHKITKRGQNVTFRCDPISEHNRLYWYRQTLGQGPEFLTYFQNEAQLEKSRLLSDRFSAERPKGSFSTLEIQRTEQGDSAMYLCASSLDAGGTGNTEAFFGQGTRLTVV.

This chain uses TRBV20-1 with TRBJ1-2; no clear D gene. The CDR3 is 10 amino acids. Germline CDR1 and CDR2: DFQATT and SNEGSKA (reference sequence). V lost 4 bases and J lost 7, with 7 bases in between. The CDR3 sequence: CSAIGSGYTF. The CDR3 DNA sequence: TGCAGTGCTATTGGGAGTGGCTACACCTTC.

This chain connects TRBV2 to TRBJ2-3; perhaps TRBD1 as D (5 bases). CDR1 and CDR2 (germline): SNHLY, FYNNEI. The length of the CDR3 is 15 residues. V dropped 7 bases and J dropped 0 bases, with 14 bases sitting between them. This CDR3 is CASMLSQGSTDTQYF. The DNA for the CDR3 is TGTGCCAGCATGTTGTCGCAGGGCAGCACAGATACGCAGTATTTT.

The chain links TRBV6-6 to TRBJ1-1; D call uncertain. This CDR3 has 12 amino acids. CDR1 is MNHNY and CDR2 is SVGAGI in the germline V gene (reference sequence). Trimming stripped 2 bases from V and 10 bases from J, with 11 bases between. CDR3 amino acids: CASSYGDGRAFF. CDR3 sequence (DNA): TGTGCCAGCAGTTACGGAGACGGGAGAGCTTTCTTT.

The gene calls are TRBV6-6 and TRBJ1-2; D is unclear. Germline V gene lookup returns CDR1 MNHNY and CDR2 SVGAGI (reference sequence). There are 13 residues in the CDR3. Deletions cut 2 bases from V and 7 bases from J, with 11 bases between. CDR3 amino acids: CASSYPALSGYTF. The CDR3 bases are TGTGCCAGCAGTTACCCTGCTTTGAGTGGCTACACCTTC.

This chain links TRBV5-4 with TRBJ1-2, with D perhaps TRBD1 (5 bases). Trimming stripped 0 bases from V and 5 bases from J, with 14 bases between. Looked up from germline, CDR1 is SGHNT and CDR2 is YYREEE (reference sequence). The CDR3 totals 15 residues. The CDR3 loop is CASSLGAGKGYGYTF. For the CDR3, the DNA is TGTGCCAGCAGCTTGGGGGCAGGGAAAGGGTATGGCTACACCTTC.

The chain links TRBV19 to TRBJ2-5; unclear D gene. The V end was cut by 1 base, the J end by 4 bases, with 4 bases between. Germline V lookup: CDR1 LNHDA, CDR2 SQIVND (reference sequence). This CDR3 is 12 amino acids long. The CDR3 spells CASSIGPETQYF. In DNA, the CDR3 is TGTGCCAGTAGTATAGGGCCAGAGACCCAGTACTTC. Looking up the rest from reference TRBV19 and TRBJ2-5 gives the full variable domain: DGGITQSPKYLFRKEGQNVTLSCEQNLNHDAMYWYRQDPGQGLRLIYYSQIVNDFQKGDIAEGYSVSREKKESFPLTVTSAQKNPTAFYLCASSIGPETQYFGPGTRLLVL.